This T cell receptor (beta chain) is drawn from a study of CD8 T cells in ankylosing spondylitis (dated 2017 in TCRdb). Describing the broader study: T cell receptor beta repertoires were profiled in healthy donors and ankylosing spondylitis patients so that disease-linked TCR variants could be found. Samples of peripheral blood were taken, and for ankylosing spondylitis patients, synovial fluid was collected as well. The full study cohort comprised 25 ankylosing spondylitis patients and some 100 healthy donors.

General study outcomes and caveats: The disease-linked clones were reported to be significantly enriched in matched synovial fluid samples from ankylosing spondylitis patients. Blood from ankylosing spondylitis patients appeared to be characterized by a TCR beta motif made up of under ten highly homologous amino acid variants. Some of the motif variants had been reported before in the synovial fluid and blood of reactive arthritis patients, a finding that suggests common disease-initiation mechanisms. The disease-linked clones showed a CD8+ phenotype and occurred at relatively low frequencies in peripheral blood.

A word on this clonotype: What this receptor recognizes is not known. It has no much larger one-base neighbor in the sample; base qualities were not kept.

From its cysteine to its phenylalanine, the CDR3 spans 16 amino acids. Only CDR3 DNA is held: 48 bases, read in frame from base 1. Sequences SNHLY (CDR1) and FYNNEI (CDR2) are obtained from the germline V gene. Between the V and J ends, shortened by 4 bases and 4 bases respectively, the junction contains 16 bases. The run used an Illumina HiSeq 2500. Quantitative 5'-RACE with molecular barcodes was the method used to prepare the TCR beta libraries. The authors' analysis ran thus. A new computational method, built on a probabilistic model of VDJ rearrangement, was used to identify disease-linked TCR variants. The public reads were quality trimmed at Q25 with fastp and then assembled into clones with MiXCR by TCRdb, keeping productive beta chains. Rows with a matching CDR3 protein are joined into one entry that keeps the most common DNA and genes. TCRdb's processing, not the study's, gives the V and J calls here. In this sample the table shows a few hundred thousand distinct CDR3 sequences, approximately 20% of which occur a single time. The ten largest make up approximately 16% of the sample.

In this chain, TRBV2 is recombined with TRBJ1-4; the D gene identity is not certain. This clonotype was sampled from a male donor with ankylosing spondylitis. The specimen sequenced was blood, either unsorted or a sorted T cell fraction (not recorded which). The DNA sequence is TGTGCCAGCAGTGCCGGAAAGGGAGGTGGTAATGAAAAACTGTTTTTT. This gives the protein CASSAGKGGGNEKLFF.